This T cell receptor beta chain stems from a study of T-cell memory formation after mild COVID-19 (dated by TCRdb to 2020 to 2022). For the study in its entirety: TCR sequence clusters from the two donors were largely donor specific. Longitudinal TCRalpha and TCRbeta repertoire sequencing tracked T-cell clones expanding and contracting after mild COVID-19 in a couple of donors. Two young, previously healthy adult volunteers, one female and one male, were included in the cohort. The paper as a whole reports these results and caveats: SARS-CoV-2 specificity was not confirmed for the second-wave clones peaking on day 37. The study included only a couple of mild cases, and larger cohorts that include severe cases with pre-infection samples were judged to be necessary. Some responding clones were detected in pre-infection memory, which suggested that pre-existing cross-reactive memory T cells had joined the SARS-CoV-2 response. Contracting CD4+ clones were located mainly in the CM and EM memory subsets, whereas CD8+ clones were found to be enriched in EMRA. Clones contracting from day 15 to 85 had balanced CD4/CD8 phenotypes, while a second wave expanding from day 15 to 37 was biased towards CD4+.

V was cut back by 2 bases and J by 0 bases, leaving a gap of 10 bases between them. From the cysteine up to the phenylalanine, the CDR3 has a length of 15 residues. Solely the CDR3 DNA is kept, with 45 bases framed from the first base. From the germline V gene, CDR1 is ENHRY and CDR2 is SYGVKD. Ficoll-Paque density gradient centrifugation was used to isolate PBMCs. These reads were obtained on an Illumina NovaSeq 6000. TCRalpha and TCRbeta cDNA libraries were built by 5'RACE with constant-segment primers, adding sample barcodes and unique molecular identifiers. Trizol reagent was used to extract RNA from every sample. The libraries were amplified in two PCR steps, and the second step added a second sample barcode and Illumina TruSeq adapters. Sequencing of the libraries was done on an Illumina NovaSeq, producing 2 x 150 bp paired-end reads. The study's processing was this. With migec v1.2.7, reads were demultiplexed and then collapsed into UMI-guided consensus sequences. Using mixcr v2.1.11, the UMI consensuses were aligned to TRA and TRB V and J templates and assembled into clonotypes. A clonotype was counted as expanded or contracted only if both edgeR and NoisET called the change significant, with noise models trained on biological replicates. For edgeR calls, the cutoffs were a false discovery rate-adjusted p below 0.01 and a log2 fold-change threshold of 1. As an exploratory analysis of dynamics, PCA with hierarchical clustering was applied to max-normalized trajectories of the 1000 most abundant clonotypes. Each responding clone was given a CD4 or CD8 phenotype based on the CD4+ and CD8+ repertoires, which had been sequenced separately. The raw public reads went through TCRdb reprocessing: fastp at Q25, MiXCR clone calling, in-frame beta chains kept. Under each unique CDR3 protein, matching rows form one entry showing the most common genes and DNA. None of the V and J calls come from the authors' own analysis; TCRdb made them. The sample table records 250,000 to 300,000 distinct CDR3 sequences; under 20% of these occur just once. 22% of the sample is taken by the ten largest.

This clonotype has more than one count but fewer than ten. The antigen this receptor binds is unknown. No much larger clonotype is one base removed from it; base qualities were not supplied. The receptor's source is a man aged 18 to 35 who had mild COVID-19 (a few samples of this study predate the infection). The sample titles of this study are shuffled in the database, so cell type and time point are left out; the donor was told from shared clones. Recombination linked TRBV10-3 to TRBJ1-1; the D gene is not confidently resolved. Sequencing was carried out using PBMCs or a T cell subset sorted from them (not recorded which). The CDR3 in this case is CAISETDRLNTEAFF. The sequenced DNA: TGTGCCATCAGTGAGACAGATCGGTTGAACACTGAAGCTTTCTTT.